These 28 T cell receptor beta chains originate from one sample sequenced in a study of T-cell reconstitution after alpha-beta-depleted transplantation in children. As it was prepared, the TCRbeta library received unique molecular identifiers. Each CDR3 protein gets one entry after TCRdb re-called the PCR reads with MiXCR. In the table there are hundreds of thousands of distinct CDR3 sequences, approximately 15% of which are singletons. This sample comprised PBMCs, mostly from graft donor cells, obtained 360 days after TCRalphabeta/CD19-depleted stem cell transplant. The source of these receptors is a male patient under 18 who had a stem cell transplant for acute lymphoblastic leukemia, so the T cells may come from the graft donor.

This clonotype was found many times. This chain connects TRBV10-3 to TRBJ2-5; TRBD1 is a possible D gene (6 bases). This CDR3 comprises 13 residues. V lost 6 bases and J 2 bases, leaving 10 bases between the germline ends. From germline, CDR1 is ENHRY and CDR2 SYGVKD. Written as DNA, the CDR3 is TGTGCCATCAGCCCCGGACAGCAAGAGACCCAGTACTTC. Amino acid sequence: CAISPGQQETQYF.

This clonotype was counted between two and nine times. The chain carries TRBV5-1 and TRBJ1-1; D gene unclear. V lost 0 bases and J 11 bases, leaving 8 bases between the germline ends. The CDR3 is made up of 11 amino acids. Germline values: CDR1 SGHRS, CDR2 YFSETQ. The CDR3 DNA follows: TGCGCCAGCAGCTTGGAAAGAGACGCTTTCTTT. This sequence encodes CASSLERDAFF.

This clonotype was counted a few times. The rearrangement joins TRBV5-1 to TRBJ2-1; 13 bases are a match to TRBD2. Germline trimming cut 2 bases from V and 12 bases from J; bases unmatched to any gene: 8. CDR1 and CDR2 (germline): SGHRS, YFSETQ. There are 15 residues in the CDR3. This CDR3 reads CASSLGLAGDVGQFF. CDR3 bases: TGCGCCAGCAGCTTAGGACTAGCGGGAGACGTGGGGCAGTTCTTC. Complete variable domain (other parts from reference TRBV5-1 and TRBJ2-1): KAGVTQTPRYLIKTRGQQVTLSCSPISGHRSVSWYQQTPGQGLQFLFEYFSETQRNKGNFPGRFSGRQFSNSRSEMNVSTLELGDSALYLCASSLGLAGDVGQFFGPGTRLTVL.

As DNA, the CDR3 is TGTGCCAGCAGCTTTAAGGGGGCAAATACGCAGTATTTT. It translates to CASSFKGANTQYF. This chain uses TRBV7-2 with TRBJ2-3; 7 bases fit TRBD1. Germline V gene sequence: CDR1 SGHTA, CDR2 FQGNSA. Unmatched junction bases numbered 4, after V lost 3 bases and J lost 7 bases. CDR3 size: 13 residues.

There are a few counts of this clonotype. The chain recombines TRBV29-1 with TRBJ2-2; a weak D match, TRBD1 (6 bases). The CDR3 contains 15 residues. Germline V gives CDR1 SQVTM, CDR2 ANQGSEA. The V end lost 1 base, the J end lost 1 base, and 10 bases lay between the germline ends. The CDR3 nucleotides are TGCAGCGTTGAAGGGAGCAGGGGGAACACCGGGGAGCTGTTTTTT. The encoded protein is CSVEGSRGNTGELFF.

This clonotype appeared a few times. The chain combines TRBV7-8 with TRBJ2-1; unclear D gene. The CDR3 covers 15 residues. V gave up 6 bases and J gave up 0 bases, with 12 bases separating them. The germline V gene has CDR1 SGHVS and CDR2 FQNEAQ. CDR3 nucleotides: TGTGCCAGCAGGGGCGGCGTCAGCTCCTACAATGAGCAGTTCTTC. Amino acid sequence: CASRGGVSSYNEQFF.

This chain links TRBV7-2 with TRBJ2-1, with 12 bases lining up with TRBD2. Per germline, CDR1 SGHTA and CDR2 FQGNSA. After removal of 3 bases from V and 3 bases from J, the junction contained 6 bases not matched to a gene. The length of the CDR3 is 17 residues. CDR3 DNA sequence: TGTGCCAGCAGCTTTCATCGGACTAGCGGGAACTACAATGAGCAGTTCTTC. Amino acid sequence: CASSFHRTSGNYNEQFF. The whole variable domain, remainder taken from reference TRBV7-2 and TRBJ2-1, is GAGVSQSPSNKVTEKGKDVELRCDPISGHTALYWYRQSLGQGLEFLIYFQGNSAPDKSGLPSDRFSAERTGGSVSTLTIQRTQQEDSAVYLCASSFHRTSGNYNEQFFGPGTRLTVL.

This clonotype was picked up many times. The CDR3 nucleotides read TGCAGTGCAGGGACTAGCGGATCCTACAATGAGCAGTTCTTC. This sequence encodes CSAGTSGSYNEQFF. The gene calls are TRBV20-1 and TRBJ2-1, with 11 bases identical to TRBD2. The germline V gene encodes CDR1 DFQATT and CDR2 SNEGSKA (reference sequence). V shed 6 bases, J shed 1 base, and the junction held 2 bases outside the gene matches. This CDR3 has 14 residues.

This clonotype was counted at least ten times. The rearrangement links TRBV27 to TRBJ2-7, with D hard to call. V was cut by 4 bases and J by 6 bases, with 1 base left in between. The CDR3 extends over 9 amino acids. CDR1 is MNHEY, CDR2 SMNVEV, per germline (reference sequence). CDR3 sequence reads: CASSSEQYF. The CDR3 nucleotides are TGTGCCAGCAGTTCCGAGCAGTACTTC.

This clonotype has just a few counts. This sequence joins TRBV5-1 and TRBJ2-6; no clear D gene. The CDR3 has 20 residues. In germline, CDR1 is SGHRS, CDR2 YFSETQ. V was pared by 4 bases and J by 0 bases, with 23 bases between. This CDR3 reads CASSTALQRLAFSGANVLTF. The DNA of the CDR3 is TGCGCCAGCAGCACCGCCTTACAGAGACTTGCTTTCTCTGGGGCCAACGTCCTGACTTTC.

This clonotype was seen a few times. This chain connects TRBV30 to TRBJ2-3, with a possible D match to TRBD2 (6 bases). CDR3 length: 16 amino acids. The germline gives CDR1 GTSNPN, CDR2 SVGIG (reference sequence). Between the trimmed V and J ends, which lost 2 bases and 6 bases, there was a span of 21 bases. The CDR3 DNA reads TGTGCCTGGAGTCGAGCCCTAGCGTCCCTAATGGATACGCAGTATTTT. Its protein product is CAWSRALASLMDTQYF.

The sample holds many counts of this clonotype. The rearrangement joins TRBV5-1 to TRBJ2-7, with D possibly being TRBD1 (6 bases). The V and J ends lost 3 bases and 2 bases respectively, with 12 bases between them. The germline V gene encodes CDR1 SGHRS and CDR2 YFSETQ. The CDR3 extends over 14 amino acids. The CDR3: CASSSSTGPYEQYF. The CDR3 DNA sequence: TGCGCCAGCAGCTCGTCGACAGGTCCCTACGAGCAGTACTTC.

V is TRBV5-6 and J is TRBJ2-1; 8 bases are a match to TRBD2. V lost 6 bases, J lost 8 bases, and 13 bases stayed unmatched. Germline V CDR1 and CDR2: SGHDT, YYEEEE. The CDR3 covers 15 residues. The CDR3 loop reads CASIPTTGTSHEQFF. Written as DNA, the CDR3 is TGTGCCAGCATCCCCACAACCGGGACTAGTCATGAGCAGTTCTTC.

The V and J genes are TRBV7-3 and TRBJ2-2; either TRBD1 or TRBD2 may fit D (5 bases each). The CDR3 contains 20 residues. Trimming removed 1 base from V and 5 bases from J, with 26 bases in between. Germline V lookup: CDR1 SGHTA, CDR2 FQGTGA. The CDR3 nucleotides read TGTGCCAGCAGCTTAAGGACTCTGACAGTATCCAAATTACTTACCGGGGAGCTGTTTTTT. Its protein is CASSLRTLTVSKLLTGELFF.

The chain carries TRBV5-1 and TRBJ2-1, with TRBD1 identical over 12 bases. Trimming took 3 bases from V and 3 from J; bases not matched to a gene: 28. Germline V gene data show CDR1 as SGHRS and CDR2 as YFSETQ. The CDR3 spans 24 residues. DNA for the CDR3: TGCGCCAGCAGCTCCCCAAACCTTCTCAGGACCGGGACAGGGGGCCTACTAAACTACAATGAGCAGTTCTTC. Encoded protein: CASSSPNLLRTGTGGLLNYNEQFF. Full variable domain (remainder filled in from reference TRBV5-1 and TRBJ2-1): KAGVTQTPRYLIKTRGQQVTLSCSPISGHRSVSWYQQTPGQGLQFLFEYFSETQRNKGNFPGRFSGRQFSNSRSEMNVSTLELGDSALYLCASSSPNLLRTGTGGLLNYNEQFFGPGTRLTVL.

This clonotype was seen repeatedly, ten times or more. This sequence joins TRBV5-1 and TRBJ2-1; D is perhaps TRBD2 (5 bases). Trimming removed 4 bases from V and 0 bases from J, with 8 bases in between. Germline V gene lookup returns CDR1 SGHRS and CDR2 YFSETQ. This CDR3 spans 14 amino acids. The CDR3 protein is CASSGSGSYNEQFF. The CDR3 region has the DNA TGCGCCAGCAGCGGGAGCGGCTCCTACAATGAGCAGTTCTTC.

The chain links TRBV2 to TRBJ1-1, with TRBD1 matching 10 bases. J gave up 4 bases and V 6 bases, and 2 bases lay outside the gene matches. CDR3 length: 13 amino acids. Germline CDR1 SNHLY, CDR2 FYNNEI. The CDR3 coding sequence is TGTGCCAGCAGGGGACAGGGGTTCACTGAAGCTTTCTTT. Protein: CASRGQGFTEAFF.

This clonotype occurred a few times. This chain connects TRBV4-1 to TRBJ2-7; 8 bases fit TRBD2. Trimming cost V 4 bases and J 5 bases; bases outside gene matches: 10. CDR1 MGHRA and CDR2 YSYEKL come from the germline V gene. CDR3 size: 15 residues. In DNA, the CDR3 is TGCGCCAGCAGCCTTAGCGGGGTCGCGGTCAACGAGCAGTACTTC. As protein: CASSLSGVAVNEQYF.

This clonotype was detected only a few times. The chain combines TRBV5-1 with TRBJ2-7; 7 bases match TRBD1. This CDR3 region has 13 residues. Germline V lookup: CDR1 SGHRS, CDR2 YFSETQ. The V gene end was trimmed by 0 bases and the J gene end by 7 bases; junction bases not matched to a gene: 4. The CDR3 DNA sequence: TGCGCCAGCAGCTTGGTAGCCAGGGGGGAGCAGTACTTC. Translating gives CASSLVARGEQYF.

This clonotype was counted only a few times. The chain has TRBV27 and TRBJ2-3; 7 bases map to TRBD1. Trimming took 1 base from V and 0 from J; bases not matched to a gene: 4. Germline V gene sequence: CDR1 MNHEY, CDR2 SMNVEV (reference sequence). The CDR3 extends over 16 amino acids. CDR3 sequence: CASSLLGRGSTDTQYF. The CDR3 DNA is TGTGCCAGCAGTTTATTGGGCAGGGGGAGCACAGATACGCAGTATTTT.

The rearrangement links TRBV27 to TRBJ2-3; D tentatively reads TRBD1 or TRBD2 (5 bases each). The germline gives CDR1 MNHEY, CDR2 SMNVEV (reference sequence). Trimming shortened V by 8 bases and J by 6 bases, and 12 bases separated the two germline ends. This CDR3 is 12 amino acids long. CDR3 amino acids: CASWGTPDTQYF. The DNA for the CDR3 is TGTGCCAGCTGGGGGACGCCGGATACGCAGTATTTT.

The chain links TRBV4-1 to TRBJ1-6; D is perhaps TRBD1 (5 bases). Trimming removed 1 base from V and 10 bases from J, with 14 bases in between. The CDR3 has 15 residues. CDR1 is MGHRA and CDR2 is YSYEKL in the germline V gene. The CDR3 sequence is CASSQVGAARSPLHF. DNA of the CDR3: TGCGCCAGCAGCCAAGTTGGGGCGGCTCGGTCACCCCTCCACTTT.

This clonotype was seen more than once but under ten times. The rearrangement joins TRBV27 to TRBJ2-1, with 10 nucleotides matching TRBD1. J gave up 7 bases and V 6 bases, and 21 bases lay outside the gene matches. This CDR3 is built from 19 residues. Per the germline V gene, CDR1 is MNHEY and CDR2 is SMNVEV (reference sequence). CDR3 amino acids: CASRKGQGRLGSWGNEQFF. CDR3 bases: TGTGCCAGCAGGAAGGGACAGGGGCGTCTAGGGTCATGGGGGAATGAGCAGTTCTTC.

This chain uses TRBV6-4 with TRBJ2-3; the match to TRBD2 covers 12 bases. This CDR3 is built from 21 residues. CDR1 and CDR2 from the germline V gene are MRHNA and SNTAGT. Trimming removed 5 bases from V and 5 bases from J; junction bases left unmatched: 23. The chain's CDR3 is CASSPMRTSGIWGLSQDTQYF. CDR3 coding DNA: TGTGCCAGCAGTCCAATGAGGACTAGCGGGATCTGGGGCCTCTCACAAGATACGCAGTATTTT.

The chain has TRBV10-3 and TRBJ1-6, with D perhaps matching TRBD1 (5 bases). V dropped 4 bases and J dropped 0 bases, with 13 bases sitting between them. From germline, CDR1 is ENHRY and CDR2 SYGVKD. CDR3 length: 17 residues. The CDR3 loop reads CAISVRGPSSYNSPLHF. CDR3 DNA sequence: TGTGCCATCAGTGTAAGGGGTCCGAGCTCCTATAATTCACCCCTCCACTTT.

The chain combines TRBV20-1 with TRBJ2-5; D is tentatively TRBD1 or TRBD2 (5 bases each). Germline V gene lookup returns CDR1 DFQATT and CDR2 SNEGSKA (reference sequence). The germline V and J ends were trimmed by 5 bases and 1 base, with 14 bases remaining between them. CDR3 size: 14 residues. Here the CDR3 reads CSAGGNKIQETQYF. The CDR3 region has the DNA TGCAGTGCTGGGGGTAACAAGATCCAAGAGACCCAGTACTTC.

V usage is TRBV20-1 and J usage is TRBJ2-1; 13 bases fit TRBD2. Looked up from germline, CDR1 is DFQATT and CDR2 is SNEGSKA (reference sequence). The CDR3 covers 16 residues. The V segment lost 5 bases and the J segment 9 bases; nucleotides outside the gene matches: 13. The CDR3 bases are TGCAGTGCTCACTACCCCGGACTAGCGGGAGATCGTGAGCAGTTCTTC. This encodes CSAHYPGLAGDREQFF.

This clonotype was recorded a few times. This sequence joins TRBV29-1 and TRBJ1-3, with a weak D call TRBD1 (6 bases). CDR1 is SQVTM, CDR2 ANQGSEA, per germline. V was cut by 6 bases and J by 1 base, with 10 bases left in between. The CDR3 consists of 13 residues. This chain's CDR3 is CSVVQGSGNTIYF. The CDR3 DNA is TGCAGCGTCGTACAGGGATCTGGAAACACCATATATTTT.